This T cell receptor (beta chain) derives from a study of post-analysis software for immune sequencing data. At the level of the study: Several disease courses (relapsing-remitting, secondary progressive and progressive-relapsing) of multiple sclerosis were included. General study results and limits: F measure clustering grouped samples strongly by preparation batch. Controls' normalized Chao1 diversity significantly exceeded that of multiple sclerosis patients.

A word on this clonotype: Its antigen is unknown.

The authors incorporated unique molecular identifiers into the TCR beta cDNA libraries. MiXCR, applied by TCRdb to the PCR reads, yields one record per CDR3 protein. The repertoire holds some 890,000 distinct CDR3 sequences, with approximately 50% as singletons. The receptor was isolated from a girl aged 5 to 17 with multiple sclerosis. Sequencing was done on a sample of blood.

CDR3 sequence (DNA): TGCAGCGTTGAATATACGGGGGGCGGCTTTGGCTACACCTTC. As protein: CSVEYTGGGFGYTF. The chain carries TRBV29-1 and TRBJ1-2; D is perhaps TRBD1 (6 bases). The germline V and J ends were trimmed by 2 bases and 7 bases, with 17 bases remaining between them. Germline CDR1 is SQVTM and CDR2 is ANQGSEA. The length of the CDR3 is 14 residues.